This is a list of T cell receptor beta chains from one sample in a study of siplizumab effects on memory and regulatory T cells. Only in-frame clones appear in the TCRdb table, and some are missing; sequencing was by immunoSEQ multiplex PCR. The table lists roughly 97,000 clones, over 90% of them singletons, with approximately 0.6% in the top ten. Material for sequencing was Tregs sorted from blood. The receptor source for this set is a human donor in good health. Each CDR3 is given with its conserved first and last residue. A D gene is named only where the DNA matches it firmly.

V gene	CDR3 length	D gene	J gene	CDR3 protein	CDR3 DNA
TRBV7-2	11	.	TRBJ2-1	CASSSSVEQFF	TGTGCCAGCAGCTCTAGCGTTGAGCAGTTCTTC
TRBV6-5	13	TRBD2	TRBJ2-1	CASSYRASGSGFF	TGTGCCAGCAGTTACAGGGCTAGCGGGAGTGGGTTCTTC
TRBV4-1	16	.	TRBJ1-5	CASSPVLGGNNQPQHF	TGCGCCAGCAGCCCCGTACTCGGCGGTAACAATCAGCCCCAGCATTTT
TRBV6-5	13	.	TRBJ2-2	CASRWGIRGELFF	TGTGCCAGCAGGTGGGGGATACGCGGGGAGCTGTTTTTT
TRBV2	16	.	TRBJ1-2	CASSEGRSQITYGYTF	TGTGCCAGTAGTGAAGGTAGATCCCAGATAACCTATGGCTACACCTTC
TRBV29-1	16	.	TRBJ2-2	CSVIPPGRENTGELFF	TGCAGCGTCATCCCTCCGGGACGCGAGAACACCGGGGAGCTGTTTTTT
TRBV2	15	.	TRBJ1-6	CASTRPASYNSPLHF	TGTGCCAGCACCCGACCCGCCTCCTATAATTCACCCCTCCACTTT
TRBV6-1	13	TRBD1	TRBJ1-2	CASRGTVLYGYTF	TGTGCCAGCAGGGGGACAGTCCTATATGGCTACACCTTC
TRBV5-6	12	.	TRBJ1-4	CASTQGGEKLFF	TGTGCCAGCACCCAGGGTGGGGAAAAACTGTTTTTT
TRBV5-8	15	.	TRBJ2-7	CASSKGTHVSYEQYF	TGTGCCAGCAGCAAAGGGACCCACGTCTCCTACGAGCAGTACTTC
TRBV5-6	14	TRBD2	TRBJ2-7	CASNYGLAGYEQYF	TGTGCCAGCAACTACGGACTAGCGGGGTACGAGCAGTACTTC
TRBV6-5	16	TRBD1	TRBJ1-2	CASSYDRGLTDYGYTF	TGTGCCAGCAGTTACGACAGGGGGCTAACTGACTATGGCTACACCTTC
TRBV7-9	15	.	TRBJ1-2	CASSAGLGFSYGYTF	TGTGCCAGCAGCGCGGGACTCGGGTTTTCCTATGGCTACACCTTC
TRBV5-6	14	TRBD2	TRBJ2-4	CASSPTTGGNIQYF	TGTGCCAGCAGCCCCACGACGGGGGGAAACATTCAGTACTTC
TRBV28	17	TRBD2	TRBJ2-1	CASRAPGLAGAHNEQFF	TGTGCCAGCAGGGCCCCCGGACTAGCGGGAGCCCACAATGAGCAGTTCTTC